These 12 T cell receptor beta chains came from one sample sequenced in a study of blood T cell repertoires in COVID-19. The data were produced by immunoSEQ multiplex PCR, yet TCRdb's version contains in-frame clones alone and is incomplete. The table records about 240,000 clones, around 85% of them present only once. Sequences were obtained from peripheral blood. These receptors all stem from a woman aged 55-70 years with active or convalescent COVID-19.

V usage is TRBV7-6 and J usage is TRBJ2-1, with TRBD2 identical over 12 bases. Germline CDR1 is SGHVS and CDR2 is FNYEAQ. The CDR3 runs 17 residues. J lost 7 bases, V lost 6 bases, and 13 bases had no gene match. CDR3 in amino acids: CASSLVPLAGGPNEQFF. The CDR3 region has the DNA TGTGCCAGCAGTCTTGTCCCCCTAGCGGGAGGGCCGAATGAGCAGTTCTTC.

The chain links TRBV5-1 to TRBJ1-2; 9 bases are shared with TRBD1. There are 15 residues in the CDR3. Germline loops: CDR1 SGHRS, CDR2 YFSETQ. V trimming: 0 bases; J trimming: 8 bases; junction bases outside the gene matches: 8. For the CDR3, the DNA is TGCGCCAGCAGCTTGGGGGACAGGGTTTCGAGGGGCTACACCTTC. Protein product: CASSLGDRVSRGYTF.

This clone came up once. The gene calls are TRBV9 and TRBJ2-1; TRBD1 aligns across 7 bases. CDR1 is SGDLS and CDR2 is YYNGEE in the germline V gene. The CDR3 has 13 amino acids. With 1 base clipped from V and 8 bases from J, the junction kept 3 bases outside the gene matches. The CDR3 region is CASSVNRGDEQFF. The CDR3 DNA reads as TGTGCCAGCAGCGTAAACAGGGGCGATGAGCAGTTCTTC.

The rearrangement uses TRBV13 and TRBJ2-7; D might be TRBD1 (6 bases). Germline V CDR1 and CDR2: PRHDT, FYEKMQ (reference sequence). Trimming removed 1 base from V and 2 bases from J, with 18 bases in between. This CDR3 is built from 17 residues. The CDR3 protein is CASSLATRGQPTYEQYF. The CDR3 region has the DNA TGTGCCAGCAGCTTAGCCACTCGAGGACAGCCTACCTACGAGCAGTACTTC.

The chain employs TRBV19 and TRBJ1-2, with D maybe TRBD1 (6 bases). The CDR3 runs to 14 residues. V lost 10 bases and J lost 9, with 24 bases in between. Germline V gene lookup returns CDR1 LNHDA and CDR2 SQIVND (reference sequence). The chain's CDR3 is CATSREGESDSYTF. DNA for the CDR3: TGTGCCACCTCAAGGGAGGGGGAGTCGGATAGCTACACCTTC.

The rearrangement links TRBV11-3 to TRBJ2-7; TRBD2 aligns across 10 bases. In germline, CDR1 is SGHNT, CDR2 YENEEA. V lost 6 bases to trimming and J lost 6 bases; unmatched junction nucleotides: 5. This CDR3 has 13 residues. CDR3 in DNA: TGTGCCAGCAGTGAAGCGGGAGGGGGCGAGCAGTACTTC. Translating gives CASSEAGGGEQYF.

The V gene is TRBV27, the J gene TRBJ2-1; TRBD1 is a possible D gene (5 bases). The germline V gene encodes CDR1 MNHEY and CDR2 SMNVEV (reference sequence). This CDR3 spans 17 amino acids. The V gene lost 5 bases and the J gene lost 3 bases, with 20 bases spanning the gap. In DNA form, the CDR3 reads TGTGCCAGCAGTATCCACCCCCCCAGGGTTCTCTACAATGAGCAGTTCTTC. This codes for CASSIHPPRVLYNEQFF.

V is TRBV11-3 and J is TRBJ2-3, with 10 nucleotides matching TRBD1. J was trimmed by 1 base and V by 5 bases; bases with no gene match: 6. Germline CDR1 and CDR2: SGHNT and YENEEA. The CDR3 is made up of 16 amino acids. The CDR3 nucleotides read TGTGCCAGCAGCCCCTTGACAGGGGGCCGCACAGATACGCAGTATTTT. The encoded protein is CASSPLTGGRTDTQYF.

The CDR3 region is CASRPTGVTEAFF. CDR3 DNA sequence: TGTGCCAGCAGGCCGACAGGGGTGACTGAAGCTTTCTTT. This chain connects TRBV27 to TRBJ1-1; 8 bases are shared with TRBD1. The CDR3 is 13 residues long. Germline-derived CDR1 and CDR2 are MNHEY and SMNVEV (reference sequence). The V segment lost 6 bases and the J segment 5 bases; nucleotides outside the gene matches: 5.

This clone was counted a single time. The chain's CDR3 is CASSPLRGVYNEQFF. As DNA, the CDR3 is TGTGCCAGCTCACCACTGCGGGGGGTCTACAATGAGCAGTTCTTC. This chain links TRBV18 with TRBJ2-1, with TRBD2 matching 8 bases. The CDR3 runs 15 residues. V dropped 1 base and J dropped 3; count of bases not matched to a gene: 2. CDR1 is KGHSH, CDR2 LQKENI, per germline.

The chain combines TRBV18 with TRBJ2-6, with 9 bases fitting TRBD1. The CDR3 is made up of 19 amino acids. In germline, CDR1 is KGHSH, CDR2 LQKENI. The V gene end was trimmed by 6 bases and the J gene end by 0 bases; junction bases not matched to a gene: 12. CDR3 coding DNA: TGTGCCAGCTCCACTTTGCCCTCGACAGGGGGCTCTGGGGCCAACGTCCTGACTTTC. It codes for CASSTLPSTGGSGANVLTF.

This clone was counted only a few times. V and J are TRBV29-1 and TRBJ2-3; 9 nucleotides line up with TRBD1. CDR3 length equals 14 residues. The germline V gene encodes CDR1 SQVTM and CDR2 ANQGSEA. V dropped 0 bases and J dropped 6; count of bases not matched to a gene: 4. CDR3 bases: TGCAGCGTTGAAGATACAGGGGGCGCGGATACGCAGTATTTT. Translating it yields CSVEDTGGADTQYF.